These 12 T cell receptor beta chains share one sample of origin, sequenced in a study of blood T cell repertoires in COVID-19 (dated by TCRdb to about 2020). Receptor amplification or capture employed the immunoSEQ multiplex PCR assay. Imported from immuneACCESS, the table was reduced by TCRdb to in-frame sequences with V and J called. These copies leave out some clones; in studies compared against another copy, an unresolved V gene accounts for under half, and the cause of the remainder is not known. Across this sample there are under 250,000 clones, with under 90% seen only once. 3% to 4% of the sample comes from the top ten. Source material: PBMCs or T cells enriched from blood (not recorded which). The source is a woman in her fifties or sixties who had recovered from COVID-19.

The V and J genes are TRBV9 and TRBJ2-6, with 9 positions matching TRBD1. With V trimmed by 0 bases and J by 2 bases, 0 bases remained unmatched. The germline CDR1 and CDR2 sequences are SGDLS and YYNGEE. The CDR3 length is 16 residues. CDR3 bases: TGTGCCAGCAGCGTAGGACAGGGGGCTGGGGCCAACGTCCTGACTTTC. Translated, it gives CASSVGQGAGANVLTF.

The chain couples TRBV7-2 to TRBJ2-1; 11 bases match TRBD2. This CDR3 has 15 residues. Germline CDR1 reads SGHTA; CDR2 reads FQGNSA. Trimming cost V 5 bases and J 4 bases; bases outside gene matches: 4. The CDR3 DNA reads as TGTGCCAGCAGCGACCGGACTAGCGGGTACAATGAGCAGTTCTTC. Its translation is CASSDRTSGYNEQFF.

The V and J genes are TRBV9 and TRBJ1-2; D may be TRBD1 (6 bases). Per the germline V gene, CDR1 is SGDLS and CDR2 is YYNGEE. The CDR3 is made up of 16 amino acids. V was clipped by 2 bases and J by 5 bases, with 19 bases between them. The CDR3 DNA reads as TGTGCCAGCAGCGTTGATGGCGGGGGGCTCGGATATGGCTACACCTTC. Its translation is CASSVDGGGLGYGYTF.

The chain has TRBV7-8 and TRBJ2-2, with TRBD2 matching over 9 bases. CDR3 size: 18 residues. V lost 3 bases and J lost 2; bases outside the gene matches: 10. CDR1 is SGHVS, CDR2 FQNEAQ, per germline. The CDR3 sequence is CASSFSVGSGGNTGELFF. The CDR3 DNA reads TGTGCCAGCAGCTTTAGCGTGGGTAGCGGGGGCAACACCGGGGAGCTGTTTTTT.

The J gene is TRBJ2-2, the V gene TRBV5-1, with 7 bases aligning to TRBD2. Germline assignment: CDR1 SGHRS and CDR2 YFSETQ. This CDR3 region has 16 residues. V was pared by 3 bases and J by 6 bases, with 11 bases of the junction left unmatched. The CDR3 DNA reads TGCGCCAGCAGCTGGTCTAGCGGTATAGCCTCCGGGGAGCTGTTTTTT. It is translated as CASSWSSGIASGELFF.

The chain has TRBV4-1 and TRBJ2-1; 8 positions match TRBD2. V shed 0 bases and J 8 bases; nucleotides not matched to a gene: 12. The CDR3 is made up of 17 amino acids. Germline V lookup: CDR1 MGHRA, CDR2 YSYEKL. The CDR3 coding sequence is TGCGCCAGCAGCCAAGATAGGACTAGCAGCCACGGGGATGAGCAGTTCTTC. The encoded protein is CASSQDRTSSHGDEQFF.

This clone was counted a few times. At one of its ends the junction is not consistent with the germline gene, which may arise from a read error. For the CDR3, the DNA is TGTGCCAGCAGCCAAGAGCCCGGGACACCCAATCAACCCCAGCATTTT. It translates to CASSQEPGTPNQPQHF. The J gene is TRBJ1-5, the V gene TRBV4-2, with a possible D match to TRBD1 (6 bases). The length of the CDR3 is 16 residues. Per germline, CDR1 LGHNA and CDR2 YNFKEQ.

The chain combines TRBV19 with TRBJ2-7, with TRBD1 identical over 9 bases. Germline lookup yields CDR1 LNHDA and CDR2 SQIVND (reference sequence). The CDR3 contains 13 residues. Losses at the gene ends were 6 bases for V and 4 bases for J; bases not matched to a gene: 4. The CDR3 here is CASSRDREYEQYF. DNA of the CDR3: TGTGCCAGTAGCCGGGACAGGGAGTACGAGCAGTACTTC. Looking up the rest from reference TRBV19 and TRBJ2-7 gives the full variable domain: DGGITQSPKYLFRKEGQNVTLSCEQNLNHDAMYWYRQDPGQGLRLIYYSQIVNDFQKGDIAEGYSVSREKKESFPLTVTSAQKNPTAFYLCASSRDREYEQYFGPGTRLTVT.

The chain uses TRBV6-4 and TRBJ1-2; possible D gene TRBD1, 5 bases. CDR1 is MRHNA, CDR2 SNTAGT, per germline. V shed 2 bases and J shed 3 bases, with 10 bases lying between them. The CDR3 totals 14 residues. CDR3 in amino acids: CASSDGVGDYGYTF. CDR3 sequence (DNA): TGTGCCAGCAGTGACGGGGTAGGGGACTATGGCTACACCTTC.

CDR3: CASSPRARLTDTQYF. The CDR3 coding sequence is TGTGCCAGCAGCCCCCGCGCCCGTCTCACAGATACGCAGTATTTT. The V and J genes are TRBV7-8 and TRBJ2-3; D is unclear. The CDR3 sequence is 15 residues long. Germline CDR1 SGHVS, CDR2 FQNEAQ. The V gene lost 5 bases and the J gene lost 2 bases, with 14 bases spanning the gap.

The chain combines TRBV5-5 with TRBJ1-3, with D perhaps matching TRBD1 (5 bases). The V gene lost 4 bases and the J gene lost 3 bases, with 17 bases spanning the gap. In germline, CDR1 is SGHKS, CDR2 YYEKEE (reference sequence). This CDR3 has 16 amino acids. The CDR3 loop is CASSHVQVAGGNTIYF. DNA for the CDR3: TGTGCCAGCAGCCACGTACAGGTCGCTGGTGGAAACACCATATATTTT.

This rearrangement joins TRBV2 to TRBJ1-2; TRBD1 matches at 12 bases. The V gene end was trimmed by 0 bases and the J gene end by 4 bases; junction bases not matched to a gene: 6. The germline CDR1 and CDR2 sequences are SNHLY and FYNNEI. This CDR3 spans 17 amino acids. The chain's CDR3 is CASSEARDRGRSYGYTF. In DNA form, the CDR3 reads TGTGCCAGCAGTGAAGCGAGGGACAGGGGGCGCAGCTATGGCTACACCTTC.